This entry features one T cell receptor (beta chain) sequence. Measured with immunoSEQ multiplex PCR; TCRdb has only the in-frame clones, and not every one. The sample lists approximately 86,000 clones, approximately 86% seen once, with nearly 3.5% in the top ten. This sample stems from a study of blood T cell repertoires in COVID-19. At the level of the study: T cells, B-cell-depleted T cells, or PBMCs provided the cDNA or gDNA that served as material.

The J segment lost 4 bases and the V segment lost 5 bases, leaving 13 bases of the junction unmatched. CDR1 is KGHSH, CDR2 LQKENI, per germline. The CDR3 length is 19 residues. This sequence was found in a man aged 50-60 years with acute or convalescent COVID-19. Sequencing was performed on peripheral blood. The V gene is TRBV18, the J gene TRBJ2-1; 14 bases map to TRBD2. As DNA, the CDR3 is TGTGCCAGCTCATCCCTTTCCGGGACTAGCGGGAGTGGATACAATGAGCAGTTCTTC. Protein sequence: CASSSLSGTSGSGYNEQFF.